This T cell receptor (beta chain) was captured in a study of cytomegalovirus exposure and HLA in healthy donors. With 7 bases removed from V and 8 bases from J, the gap between germline ends came to 21 bases. CDR1 MDHEN and CDR2 SYDVKM come from the germline V gene. The CDR3 loop spans 15 amino acids. These donors counted as nominally healthy when sampled, but unrecorded immune exposures were likely. This clone was seen more than once but under ten times. Amplification used 60 Vbeta primers and 13 Jbeta primers. Some clones are missing from TCRdb's copy, which holds only in-frame ones; the method was immunoSEQ multiplex PCR. The sample includes approximately 100,000 clones, roughly 70% of them seen just once.

Sequencing was done on a sample of PBMCs. This chain links TRBV28 with TRBJ2-1; weak D call: TRBD2 (6 bases). The TCR was taken from a man aged 45 to 65 in good health and CMV-seronegative. The CDR3 is CASNPQRAGSDEQFF. The CDR3 DNA reads as TGTGCCAGCAATCCGCAGCGGGCAGGAAGCGATGAGCAGTTCTTC.